A single sample is the source of the 32 T cell receptor beta chains below, sequenced in a study of blood T cell repertoires in COVID-19. TCRdb's copy holds only in-frame clones and misses some; the assay was immunoSEQ multiplex PCR. The sample consists of 95,000 to 150,000 clones, around nine tenths of them appearing once. Sequenced: peripheral blood. These receptors were taken from a woman between 45 and 65 years old with active or convalescent COVID-19.

The chain links TRBV3-1 (or the pseudogene TRBV3-2) to TRBJ1-5; 8 positions match TRBD1. The CDR3 is made up of 17 amino acids. Looked up from germline, CDR1 is LGHDT and CDR2 is YNNKEL (reference sequence). The ends lost 5 bases at V and 5 bases at J; junction bases unmatched: 14. CDR3 sequence: CASSAFLGDRMDQPQHF. The CDR3 DNA reads as TGTGCCAGCAGCGCCTTCTTAGGGGACAGGATGGATCAGCCCCAGCATTTT.

The rearrangement links TRBV5-6 to TRBJ2-3; 8 nucleotides align to TRBD1. The length of the CDR3 is 16 residues. Germline-derived CDR1 and CDR2 are SGHDT and YYEEEE. Unmatched junction bases numbered 7, after V lost 3 bases and J lost 1 base. CDR3 DNA sequence: TGTGCCAGCAGCTCGGGGACAGGAGCACGCACAGATACGCAGTATTTT. It specifies CASSSGTGARTDTQYF.

This clone was found once. The rearrangement joins TRBV12-5 to TRBJ1-1; 8 bases map to TRBD1. V dropped 7 bases and J dropped 3; count of bases not matched to a gene: 7. CDR3 length: 14 residues. CDR1 is LGHNT and CDR2 is FRNRAP in the germline V gene. The CDR3 DNA reads TGTGCTAGTGTTGGACAGGGAGGATACACTGAAGCTTTCTTT. This gives the protein CASVGQGGYTEAFF.

The CDR3 here is CASSGSGTSGFEQYF. Written as DNA, the CDR3 is TGTGCCAGCAGCGGTTCCGGGACTAGCGGGTTCGAGCAGTACTTC. The rearrangement uses TRBV9 and TRBJ2-7; TRBD2 matches at 12 bases. Germline values: CDR1 SGDLS, CDR2 YYNGEE. V shed 3 bases and J 6 bases; nucleotides not matched to a gene: 7. This CDR3 is 15 amino acids long.

This sequence joins TRBV10-3 and TRBJ1-1; 8 bases are a match to TRBD1. The germline CDR1 and CDR2 sequences are ENHRY and SYGVKD. The ends lost 4 bases at V and 8 bases at J; junction bases unmatched: 9. This CDR3 spans 14 amino acids. CDR3 sequence reads: CAISGALGQEEAFF. CDR3 DNA: TGTGCCATCAGTGGGGCCCTGGGACAGGAGGAAGCTTTCTTT.

V usage is TRBV9 and J usage is TRBJ1-1; tentative D call: TRBD1 (6 bases). The CDR3 is 15 amino acids. Germline assignment: CDR1 SGDLS and CDR2 YYNGEE. Trimming pared 1 base from V and 6 bases from J, leaving 16 bases between. The CDR3 spells CASSVNGGEHAEAFF. The CDR3 coding sequence is TGTGCCAGCAGCGTAAATGGGGGCGAGCACGCTGAAGCTTTCTTT.

The rearrangement uses TRBV28 and TRBJ1-5, with no clear D. This CDR3 is built from 13 residues. The germline V gene encodes CDR1 MDHEN and CDR2 SYDVKM. Between the trimmed V and J ends, which lost 5 bases and 7 bases, there was a span of 12 bases. CDR3 loop: CASSPPGRQPQHF. The CDR3 DNA reads TGTGCCAGCAGTCCCCCTGGGAGGCAGCCCCAGCATTTT.

The chain recombines TRBV5-1 with TRBJ1-5, with 8 bases that match TRBD1. This CDR3 is 15 amino acids long. Looked up from germline, CDR1 is SGHRS and CDR2 is YFSETQ. Trimming at V came to 4 bases and at J to 6 bases, leaving 9 bases not matched to a gene. The CDR3 spells CASSQQGGVGQPQHF. The CDR3, as DNA: TGCGCCAGCAGCCAACAGGGGGGGGTTGGTCAGCCCCAGCATTTT.

The chain is built from TRBV10-3 and TRBJ2-1; TRBD2 might be the D (5 bases). V lost 7 bases to trimming and J lost 1 base, with 11 bases between them. The CDR3 consists of 14 residues. CDR1 is ENHRY and CDR2 is SYGVKD in the germline V gene. In DNA, the CDR3 is TGTGCCATCACCCCAGCGGCTTCCTACAATGAGCAGTTCTTC. It encodes CAITPAASYNEQFF.

This clone was recorded once. The J gene is TRBJ2-1, the V gene TRBV11-3; weak D call: TRBD1 (5 bases). Germline lookup yields CDR1 SGHNT and CDR2 YENEEA. This CDR3 is 14 amino acids long. Between the trimmed V and J ends, which lost 2 bases and 10 bases, there was a span of 15 bases. CDR3 loop: CASSLQGLQEEQFF. CDR3 in DNA: TGTGCCAGCAGCTTACAGGGCCTACAAGAGGAGCAGTTCTTC.

This chain joins TRBV3-1 (or the pseudogene TRBV3-2) and TRBJ2-7; D is uncertain. The CDR3 spans 15 residues. Trimming cost V 5 bases and J 0 bases, with 14 bases left between them. Germline V gene data show CDR1 as LGHDT and CDR2 as YNNKEL (reference sequence). CDR3 bases: TGTGCCAGCAGCAGTTCGGGTCATTCCTCCTACGAGCAGTACTTC. Protein product: CASSSSGHSSYEQYF.

The count of this clone is one. The chain employs TRBV28 and TRBJ1-4; no reliable D call. The CDR3 sequence is 15 residues long. Germline V gives CDR1 MDHEN, CDR2 SYDVKM. Trimming stripped 4 bases from V and 8 bases from J, with 17 bases between. The CDR3 nucleotides are TGTGCCAGCAGTTCCACACCCCAGATTGGCGAAAAACTGTTTTTT. It is translated as CASSSTPQIGEKLFF.

This clone showed up just once. The rearrangement uses TRBV5-1 and TRBJ2-7; maybe TRBD1 (6 bases). Germline CDR1 reads SGHRS; CDR2 reads YFSETQ. This CDR3 comprises 16 residues. The germline V and J ends were trimmed by 1 base and 3 bases, with 17 bases remaining between them. The CDR3 sequence is CASSLSQPGRGYEQYF. CDR3 DNA: TGCGCCAGCAGCTTGTCTCAACCGGGCAGGGGCTACGAGCAGTACTTC.

This chain uses TRBV28 with TRBJ2-2; D perhaps matches TRBD1 (6 bases). This CDR3 spans 14 amino acids. Germline-derived CDR1 and CDR2 are MDHEN and SYDVKM. Between the trimmed V and J ends, which lost 9 bases and 6 bases, there was a span of 17 bases. The CDR3 spells CASQLIQGAGELFF. The CDR3 DNA reads as TGTGCCAGTCAGCTAATACAGGGAGCCGGGGAGCTGTTTTTT.

Worth noting for this clone: Other DNA sequences of this sample code for an identical CDR3. This chain links TRBV20-1 with TRBJ2-3; D call uncertain. Trimming took 2 bases from V and 6 from J, leaving 3 bases between them. This CDR3 region has 10 residues. Germline V gives CDR1 DFQATT, CDR2 SNEGSKA (reference sequence). CDR3 amino acids: CSARLDTQYF. The CDR3 region has the DNA TGCAGTGCTAGACTGGATACGCAGTATTTT.

The CDR3 sequence: CASMTPADHTGELFF. The CDR3 nucleotides read TGTGCCAGCATGACCCCAGCGGACCACACCGGGGAGCTGTTTTTT. The V and J genes are TRBV28 and TRBJ2-2, with D possibly matching TRBD2 (5 bases). With 7 bases removed from V and 3 bases from J, the gap between germline ends came to 15 bases. Germline CDR1 reads MDHEN; CDR2 reads SYDVKM. The CDR3 has 15 amino acids. Drawing the rest from reference TRBV28 and TRBJ2-2, the complete variable domain is DVKVTQSSRYLVKRTGEKVFLECVQDMDHENMFWYRQDPGLGLRLIYFSYDVKMKEKGDIPEGYSVSREKKERFSLILESASTNQTSMYLCASMTPADHTGELFFGEGSRLTVL.

The gene calls are TRBV9 and TRBJ1-5; D is perhaps TRBD1 (5 bases). The ends were cut back, 3 bases at V and 2 bases at J, with 15 bases in the middle. Per the germline V gene, CDR1 is SGDLS and CDR2 is YYNGEE. CDR3 length: 16 residues. The DNA for the CDR3 is TGTGCCAGCAGCGCGGGGGGAGGAGAGGGCAATCAGCCCCAGCATTTT. It codes for CASSAGGGEGNQPQHF.

The chain recombines TRBV29-1 with TRBJ2-1; 12 nucleotides match TRBD1. The CDR3 has 13 amino acids. Unmatched junction bases numbered 5, after V lost 7 bases and J lost 7 bases. Germline V gene lookup returns CDR1 SQVTM and CDR2 ANQGSEA. The CDR3 is CSARDRGQNEQFF. The CDR3 DNA follows: TGCAGCGCCCGGGACAGGGGGCAGAATGAGCAGTTCTTC.

J is TRBJ2-7 and V is TRBV11-1; TRBD2 might be the D (6 bases). Per the germline V gene, CDR1 is SGHAT and CDR2 is FQDESV (reference sequence). This CDR3 spans 15 amino acids. The ends were cut back, 1 base at V and 5 bases at J, with 15 bases in the middle. Here the CDR3 reads CASSLDGGRTHEQYF. CDR3 in DNA: TGTGCCAGCAGCTTAGACGGAGGGAGAACGCACGAGCAGTACTTC.

The chain uses TRBV14 and TRBJ2-1; D call uncertain. Germline lookup yields CDR1 SGHDN and CDR2 FVKESK. The CDR3 sequence is 13 residues long. The ends were cut back, 1 base at V and 6 bases at J, with 7 bases in the middle. CDR3 nucleotides: TGTGCCAGCAGCCAAGTCCGTTTCAATGAGCAGTTCTTC. Its translation: CASSQVRFNEQFF.

This clone was seen once. CDR3 DNA: TGTGCCAGCAGCTTAAGTAGGACAGAAGCTTTCTTT. It specifies CASSLSRTEAFF. V usage is TRBV11-2 and J usage is TRBJ1-1; possibly TRBD1 for D (5 bases). From germline, CDR1 is SGHAT and CDR2 FQNNGV. Trimming removed 2 bases from V and 8 bases from J, with 9 bases in between. The CDR3 runs to 12 residues.

The gene calls are TRBV5-1 and TRBJ2-7, with TRBD2 identical over 13 bases. This CDR3 is built from 16 residues. Losses at the gene ends were 2 bases for V and 4 bases for J; bases not matched to a gene: 6. Per the germline V gene, CDR1 is SGHRS and CDR2 is YFSETQ. CDR3 DNA sequence: TGCGCCAGCAGCTTAGACTGGACTAGCGGGAGATACGAGCAGTACTTC. Translated, it gives CASSLDWTSGRYEQYF.

This rearrangement joins TRBV7-2 to TRBJ2-1, with 12 positions matching TRBD2. V was pared by 1 base and J by 10 bases, with 2 bases of the junction left unmatched. This CDR3 comprises 14 residues. Germline V gene sequence: CDR1 SGHTA, CDR2 FQGNSA. In nucleotides, the CDR3 is TGTGCCAGCAGCTTAGGACTAGCGGGAGCCGAGCAGTTCTTC. Its protein product is CASSLGLAGAEQFF.

The V and J genes are TRBV4-1 and TRBJ2-3, with 10 bases that match TRBD2. This CDR3 is built from 16 residues. With V trimmed by 0 bases and J by 2 bases, 2 bases remained unmatched. Germline-derived CDR1 and CDR2 are MGHRA and YSYEKL. CDR3 loop: CASSQELAGSTDTQYF. The CDR3 region has the DNA TGCGCCAGCAGCCAAGAACTAGCGGGATCCACAGATACGCAGTATTTT.

The chain has TRBV19 and TRBJ1-2, with 7 nucleotides matching TRBD1. This CDR3 is 15 amino acids long. Germline V gene sequence: CDR1 LNHDA, CDR2 SQIVND (reference sequence). J lost 8 bases, V lost 0 bases, and 9 bases had no gene match. As DNA, the CDR3 is TGTGCCAGTAGTATAGATCTATCAAGGGGGCAGGGCTACACCTTC. It specifies CASSIDLSRGQGYTF.

The chain combines TRBV9 with TRBJ1-3; D perhaps matches TRBD1 (6 bases). From germline, CDR1 is SGDLS and CDR2 YYNGEE. The CDR3 totals 18 residues. The V end was cut by 3 bases, the J end by 1 base, with 20 bases between. The CDR3 nucleotides read TGTGCCAGCAGCGACGTCGGGCAGGGGATCATATCTGGAAACACCATATATTTT. Protein product: CASSDVGQGIISGNTIYF. The entire variable domain, with the rest obtained from reference TRBV9 and TRBJ1-3, is as follows: DSGVTQTPKHLITATGQRVTLRCSPRSGDLSVYWYQQSLDQGLQFLIQYYNGEERAKGNILERFSAQQFPDLHSELNLSSLELGDSALYFCASSDVGQGIISGNTIYFGEGSWLTVV.

The chain is built from TRBV2 and TRBJ2-7; D unresolved. Germline V CDR1 and CDR2: SNHLY, FYNNEI. Trimming pared 9 bases from V and 5 bases from J, leaving 17 bases between. This CDR3 is 13 amino acids long. The CDR3 spells CARSRPYLDEQYF. CDR3 sequence (DNA): TGTGCCAGATCGCGTCCCTATCTAGACGAGCAGTACTTC.

The gene calls are TRBV9 and TRBJ2-1, with a weak D call TRBD2 (6 bases). Trimming pared 2 bases from V and 0 bases from J, leaving 18 bases between. The CDR3 runs to 18 residues. Germline CDR1 SGDLS, CDR2 YYNGEE. For the CDR3, the DNA is TGTGCCAGCAGCGTTTCCGGGGGACCCGCGAGCTCCTACAATGAGCAGTTCTTC. Amino acid sequence: CASSVSGGPASSYNEQFF.

This clone came up once. The CDR3 is CASSYSLAGGTGELFF. DNA of the CDR3: TGTGCCAGTAGTTATTCCCTAGCGGGAGGTACCGGGGAGCTGTTTTTT. V usage is TRBV19 and J usage is TRBJ2-2; 11 bases map to TRBD2. The V gene end was trimmed by 5 bases and the J gene end by 5 bases; junction bases not matched to a gene: 7. Germline V gene lookup returns CDR1 LNHDA and CDR2 SQIVND (reference sequence). The CDR3 consists of 16 residues.

This chain uses TRBV6-5 with TRBJ1-5, with 10 bases lining up with TRBD1. The CDR3 has 15 amino acids. V gave up 4 bases and J gave up 3 bases; unmatched junction bases: 3. Germline V gene data show CDR1 as MNHEY and CDR2 as SVGAGI. CDR3 DNA sequence: TGTGCCAGCAGTTCGGACAGGGGGAACAATCAGCCCCAGCATTTT. Its protein is CASSSDRGNNQPQHF.

This rearrangement joins TRBV6-5 to TRBJ1-2, with a tentative D call TRBD1 (5 bases). There are 14 residues in the CDR3. Germline CDR1 reads MNHEY; CDR2 reads SVGAGI. This chain's CDR3 is CDQGGRCGRHGYTF. The CDR3 DNA reads as TGTGATCAGGGTGGACGCTGTGGTAGGCATGGCTACACCTTC.

J is TRBJ1-2 and V is TRBV6-2 or TRBV6-3; a possible D gene is TRBD1 (5 bases). This CDR3 spans 11 amino acids. Germline lookup yields CDR1 MNHEY and CDR2 SVGEGT. Trimming removed 5 bases from V and 10 bases from J, with 11 bases in between. The CDR3 protein is CASSEGLIYTF. The CDR3 coding sequence is TGTGCCAGCAGTGAGGGACTCATCTACACCTTC.